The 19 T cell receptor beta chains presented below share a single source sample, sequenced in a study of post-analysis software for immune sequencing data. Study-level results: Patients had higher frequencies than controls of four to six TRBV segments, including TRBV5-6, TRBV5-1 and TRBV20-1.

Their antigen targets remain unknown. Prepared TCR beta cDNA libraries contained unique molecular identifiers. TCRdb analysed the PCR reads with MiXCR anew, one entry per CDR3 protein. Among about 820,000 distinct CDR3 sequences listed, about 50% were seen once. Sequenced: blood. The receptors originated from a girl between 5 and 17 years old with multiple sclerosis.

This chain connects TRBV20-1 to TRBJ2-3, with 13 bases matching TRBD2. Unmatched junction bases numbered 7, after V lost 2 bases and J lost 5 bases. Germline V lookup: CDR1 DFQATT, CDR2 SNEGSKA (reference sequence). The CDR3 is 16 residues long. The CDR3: CSARRLAGGTVDTQYF. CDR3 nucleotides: TGCAGTGCTAGACGACTAGCGGGGGGTACGGTAGATACGCAGTATTTT.

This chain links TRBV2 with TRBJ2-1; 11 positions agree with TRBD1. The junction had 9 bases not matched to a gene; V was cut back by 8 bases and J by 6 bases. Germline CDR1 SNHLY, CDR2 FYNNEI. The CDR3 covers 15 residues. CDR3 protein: CASQVGQGAPNEQFF. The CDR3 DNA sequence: TGTGCCAGCCAAGTAGGACAGGGGGCGCCCAATGAGCAGTTCTTC. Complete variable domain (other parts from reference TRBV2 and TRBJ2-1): EPEVTQTPSHQVTQMGQEVILRCVPISNHLYFYWYRQILGQKVEFLVSFYNNEISEKSEIFDDQFSVERPDGSNFTLKIRSTKLEDSAMYFCASQVGQGAPNEQFFGPGTRLTVL.

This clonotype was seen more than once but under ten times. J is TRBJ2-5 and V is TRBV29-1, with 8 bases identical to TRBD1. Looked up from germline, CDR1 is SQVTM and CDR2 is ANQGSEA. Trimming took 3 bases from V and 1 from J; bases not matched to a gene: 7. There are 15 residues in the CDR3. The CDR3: CSVEGTGDRQETQYF. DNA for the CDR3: TGCAGCGTTGAGGGGACAGGCGACCGCCAAGAGACCCAGTACTTC.

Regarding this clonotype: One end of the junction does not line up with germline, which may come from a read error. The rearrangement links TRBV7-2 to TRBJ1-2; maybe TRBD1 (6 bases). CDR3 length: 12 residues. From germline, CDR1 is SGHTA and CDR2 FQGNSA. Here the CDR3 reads CASSVTGYDYTF. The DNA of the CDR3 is TGTGCCAGCAGCGTCACAGGGTATGACTACACCTTC.

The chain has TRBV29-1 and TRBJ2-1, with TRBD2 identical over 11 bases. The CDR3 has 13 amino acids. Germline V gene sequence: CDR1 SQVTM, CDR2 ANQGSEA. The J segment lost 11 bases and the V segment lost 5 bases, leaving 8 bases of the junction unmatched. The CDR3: CSVNLGLAVQQFF. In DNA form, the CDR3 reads TGCAGCGTTAATTTGGGACTAGCGGTACAGCAGTTCTTC.

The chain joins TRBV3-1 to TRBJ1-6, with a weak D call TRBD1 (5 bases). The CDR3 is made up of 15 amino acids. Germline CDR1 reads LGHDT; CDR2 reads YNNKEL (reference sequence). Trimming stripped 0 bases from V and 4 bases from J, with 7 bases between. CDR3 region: CASSQDGGYNSPLHF. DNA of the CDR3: TGTGCCAGCAGCCAAGATGGGGGGTATAATTCACCCCTCCACTTT.

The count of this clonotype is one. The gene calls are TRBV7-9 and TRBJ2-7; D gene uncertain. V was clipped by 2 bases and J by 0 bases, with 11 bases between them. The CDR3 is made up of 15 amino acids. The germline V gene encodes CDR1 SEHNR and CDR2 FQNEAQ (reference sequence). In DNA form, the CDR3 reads TGTGCCAGCAGCTTAAGTAGGGCGCACTCCTACGAGCAGTACTTC. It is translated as CASSLSRAHSYEQYF. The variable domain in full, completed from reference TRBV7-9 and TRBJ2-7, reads DTGVSQNPRHKITKRGQNVTFRCDPISEHNRLYWYRQTLGQGPEFLTYFQNEAQLEKSRLLSDRFSAERPKGSFSTLEIQRTEQGDSAMYLCASSLSRAHSYEQYFGPGTRLTVT.

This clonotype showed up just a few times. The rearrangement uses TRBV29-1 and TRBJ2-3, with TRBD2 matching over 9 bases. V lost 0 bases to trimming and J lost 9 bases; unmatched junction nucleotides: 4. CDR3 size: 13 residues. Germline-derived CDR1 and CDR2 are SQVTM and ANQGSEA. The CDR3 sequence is CSVEDRSGGTQYF. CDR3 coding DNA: TGCAGCGTTGAAGATCGTAGCGGGGGAACGCAGTATTTT.

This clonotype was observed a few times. DNA of the CDR3: TGTGCCAGCGCCGGGACTAGCGGGACCGGCCCTTACGAGCAGTACTTC. It is translated as CASAGTSGTGPYEQYF. V and J are TRBV7-9 and TRBJ2-7; TRBD2 agrees at 13 bases. This CDR3 is 16 amino acids long. The ends lost 8 bases at V and 4 bases at J; junction bases unmatched: 11. Germline V gene sequence: CDR1 SEHNR, CDR2 FQNEAQ (reference sequence).

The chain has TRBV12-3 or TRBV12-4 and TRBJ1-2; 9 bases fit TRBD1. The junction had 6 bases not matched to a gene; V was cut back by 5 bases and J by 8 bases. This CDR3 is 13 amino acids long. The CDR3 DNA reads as TGTGCCAGCAGTCATGGGACAGGGAAGGGCTACACCTTC. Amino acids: CASSHGTGKGYTF.

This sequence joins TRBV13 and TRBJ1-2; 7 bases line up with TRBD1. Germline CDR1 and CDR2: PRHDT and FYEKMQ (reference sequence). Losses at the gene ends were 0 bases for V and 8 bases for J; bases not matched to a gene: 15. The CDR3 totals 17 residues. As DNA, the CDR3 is TGTGCCAGCAGCTTAGGTGTAGGGGGCGCAGGCTTGGTAGGCTACACCTTC. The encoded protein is CASSLGVGGAGLVGYTF.

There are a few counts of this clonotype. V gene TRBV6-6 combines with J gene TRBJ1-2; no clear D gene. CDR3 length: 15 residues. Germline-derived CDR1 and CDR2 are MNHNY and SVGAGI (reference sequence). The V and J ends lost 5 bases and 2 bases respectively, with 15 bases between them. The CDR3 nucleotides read TGTGCCAGCAGTCATGCACGGACTGAGAACTATGGCTACACCTTC. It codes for CASSHARTENYGYTF.

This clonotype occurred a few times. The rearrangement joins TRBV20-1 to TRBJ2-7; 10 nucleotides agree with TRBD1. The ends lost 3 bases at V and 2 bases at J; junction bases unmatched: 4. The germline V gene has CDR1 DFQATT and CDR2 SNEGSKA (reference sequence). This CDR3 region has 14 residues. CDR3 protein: CSARDRGNTYEQYF. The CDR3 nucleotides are TGCAGTGCTAGGGACAGGGGGAACACCTACGAGCAGTACTTC.

CDR3 protein: CASSQDTGRSSYEQYF. The CDR3 DNA reads as TGTGCCAGCAGCCAAGATACAGGGAGGAGCTCCTACGAGCAGTACTTC. This chain uses TRBV14 with TRBJ2-7; D may be TRBD1 or TRBD2 (6 bases each). Germline CDR1 and CDR2: SGHDN and FVKESK. CDR3 length: 16 residues. V was trimmed by 0 bases and J by 0 bases, leaving 12 bases between them.

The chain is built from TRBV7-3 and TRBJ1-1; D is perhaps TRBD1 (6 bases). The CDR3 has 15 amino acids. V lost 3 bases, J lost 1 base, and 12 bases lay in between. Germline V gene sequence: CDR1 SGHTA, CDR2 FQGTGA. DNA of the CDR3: TGTGCCAGCAGCTTGGGGGGCAGATCGAACACTGAAGCTTTCTTT. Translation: CASSLGGRSNTEAFF. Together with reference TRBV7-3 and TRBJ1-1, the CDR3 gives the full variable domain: GAGVSQTPSNKVTEKGKYVELRCDPISGHTALYWYRQSLGQGPEFLIYFQGTGAADDSGLPNDRFFAVRPEGSVSTLKIQRTERGDSAVYLCASSLGGRSNTEAFFGQGTRLTVV.

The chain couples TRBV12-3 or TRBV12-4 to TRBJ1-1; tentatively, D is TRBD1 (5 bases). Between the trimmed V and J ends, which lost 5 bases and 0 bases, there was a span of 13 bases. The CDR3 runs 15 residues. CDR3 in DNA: TGTGCCAGCAGTGTACCGGGGACTTTGAACACTGAAGCTTTCTTT. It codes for CASSVPGTLNTEAFF.

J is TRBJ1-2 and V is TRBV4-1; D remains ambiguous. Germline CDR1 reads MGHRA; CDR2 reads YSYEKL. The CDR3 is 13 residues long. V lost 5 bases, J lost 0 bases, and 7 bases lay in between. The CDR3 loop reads CASSYSSNYGYTF. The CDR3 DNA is TGCGCCAGCAGCTACAGCTCTAACTATGGCTACACCTTC.

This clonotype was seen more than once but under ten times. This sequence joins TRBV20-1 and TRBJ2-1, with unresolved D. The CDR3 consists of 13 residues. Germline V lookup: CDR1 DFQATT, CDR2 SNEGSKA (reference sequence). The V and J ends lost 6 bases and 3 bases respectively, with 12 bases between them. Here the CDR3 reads CSARPRNYNEQFF. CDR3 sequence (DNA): TGCAGTGCCAGGCCTAGAAACTACAATGAGCAGTTCTTC.

In nucleotides, the CDR3 is TGTGCCAGCAGTTTTATCAGAAGCACTGAGCAGTTCTTC. Encoded protein: CASSFIRSTEQFF. The chain recombines TRBV27 with TRBJ2-1; D is unresolved. Trimming left V 3 bases short and J 9 bases short, with 12 bases between. CDR3 size: 13 residues. Germline-derived CDR1 and CDR2 are MNHEY and SMNVEV (reference sequence).